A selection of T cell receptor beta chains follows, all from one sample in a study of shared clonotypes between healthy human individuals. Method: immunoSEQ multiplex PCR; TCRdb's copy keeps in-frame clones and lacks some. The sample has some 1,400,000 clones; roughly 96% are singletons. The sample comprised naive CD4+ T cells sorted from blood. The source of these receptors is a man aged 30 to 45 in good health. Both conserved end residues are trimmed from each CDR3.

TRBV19,ASSILGAFTDTQY
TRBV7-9,ASSFHADTEAF
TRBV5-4,ASSLDRRSTSVPYNEQF
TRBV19,ASRTDRGTGELF
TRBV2,ASGGTSREETQY
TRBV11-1,ASSSGDTGELF
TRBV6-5,ASKIAGGGEQY
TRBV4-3,ASSQGRGRGDEQY
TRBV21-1,ASSPPTAQTYEQY
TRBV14,ASSDTFTGLAAYNEQF
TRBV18,ASSPTGTSGNTIY
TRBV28,ASSPRDRGKGGANVLT
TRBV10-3,AISESQETQY
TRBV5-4,ASSLPGRGNVYEQY
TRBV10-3,ATNRDIGQGASYT
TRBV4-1,ASSPGEVVNYGYT
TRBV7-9,ASSLYSVHNYGYT
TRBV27,ASSLPSPTSGSYEQY
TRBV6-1,ASSALAGGSYEQY
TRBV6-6,ASSLDTYNEQF
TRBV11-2,ASSLKLQSYGYT
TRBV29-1,SVGSSGTGGTGDLWEETQY
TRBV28,ASVRQGLWGRDDTEAF
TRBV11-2,ASSSLPGRPQETQY
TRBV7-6,ASSSQGYHNEQF
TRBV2,ASRQSGVAAYEQY
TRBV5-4,ASSLRQTQETQY
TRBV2,ASSVVQTYT
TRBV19,ASSKSGTGLSGYGYT
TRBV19,ASSSSGRGRNEQF
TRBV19,ASGSWYEQF
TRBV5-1,ASSLAPGVNQPQH
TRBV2,ASSFRGREANQPQH
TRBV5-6,ASGHGNTQY
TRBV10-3,AIINGSGTGELF
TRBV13,ASSPRSQGKSTEAF
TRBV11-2,ASNLGQVNQETQY
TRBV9,ASIPGRPSGANVLT
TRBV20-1,SAIGYEQY
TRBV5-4,ASSLRRLPTQY
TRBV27,ASSSHSGNTIY
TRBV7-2,ASSLGTIQY
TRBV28,ASSLPDTQY
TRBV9,ASSQDGDGYT
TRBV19,ASSVIGTGRTYEQY
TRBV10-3,AISESLVGSEQF
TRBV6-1,ASSTGVAGDTQY
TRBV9,ASSGGLAGLPLDTQY
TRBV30,AWSVPRATEAF
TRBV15,ATSHWAGGYT
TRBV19,ASALQGAFDEQF
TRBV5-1,ASSLVDSGQGYNEQF
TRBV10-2,ASSYPISGDAKETQY